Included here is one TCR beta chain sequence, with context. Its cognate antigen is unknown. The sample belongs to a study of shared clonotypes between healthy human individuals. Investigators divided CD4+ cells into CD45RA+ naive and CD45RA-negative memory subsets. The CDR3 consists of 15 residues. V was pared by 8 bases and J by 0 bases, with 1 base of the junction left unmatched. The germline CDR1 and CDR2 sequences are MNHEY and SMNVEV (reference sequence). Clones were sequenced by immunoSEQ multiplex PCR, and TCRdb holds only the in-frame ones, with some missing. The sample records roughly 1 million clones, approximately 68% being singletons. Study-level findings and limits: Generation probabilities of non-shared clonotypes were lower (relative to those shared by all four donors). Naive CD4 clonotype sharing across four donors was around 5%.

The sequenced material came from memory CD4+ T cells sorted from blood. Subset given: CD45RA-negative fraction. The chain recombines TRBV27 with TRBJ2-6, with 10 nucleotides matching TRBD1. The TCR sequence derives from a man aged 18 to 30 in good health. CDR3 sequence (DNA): TGTGCCAGCCGGACAGGGGGCTCTGGGGCCAACGTCCTGACTTTC. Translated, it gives CASRTGGSGANVLTF.